These 22 T cell receptor beta chains share one sample of origin, sequenced in a study of PD-L1 blockade in urothelial cancer (dated by TCRdb to about 2017). Libraries were built with the immunoSEQ multiplex PCR assay. TCRdb stores this immuneACCESS table with in-frame sequences only. Part of the clones is absent; in the studies checked, under half of the shortfall reflects unresolved V genes, and no reason is known for the rest. The sample includes some 89,000 clones, with about 85% observed a single time. Roughly an eighth of the sample goes to the ten largest clones. The time point label of this sample denotes: pretreatment peripheral blood. Specimen: PBMCs, collected around atezolizumab (anti-PD-L1) treatment. The receptors stem from a man in his fifties or sixties with urothelial cancer.

The chain uses TRBV12-5 and TRBJ2-3; the match to TRBD2 covers 9 bases. Germline V lookup: CDR1 LGHNT, CDR2 FRNRAP. V lost 2 bases to trimming and J lost 7 bases; unmatched junction nucleotides: 10. CDR3 length equals 16 residues. The CDR3 region has the DNA TGTGCTAGTGGTTTGTCCCCCCAGCGGGGGGTAAATACGCAGTATTTT. Protein sequence: CASGLSPQRGVNTQYF. Supplemented by reference TRBV12-5 and TRBJ2-3, the full variable domain reads DARVTQTPRHKVTEMGQEVTMRCQPILGHNTVFWYRQTMMQGLELLAYFRNRAPLDDSGMPKDRFSAEMPDATLATLKIQPSEPRDSAVYFCASGLSPQRGVNTQYFGPGTRLTVL.

In its sample, this clone was seen a few times. The V gene is TRBV7-9, the J gene TRBJ1-1; D unclear. Looked up from germline, CDR1 is SEHNR and CDR2 is FQNEAQ (reference sequence). The CDR3 is 13 residues long. Trimming took 6 bases from V and 2 from J, leaving 10 bases between them. The CDR3 region is CASSHSRNTEAFF. As DNA, the CDR3 is TGTGCCAGCAGTCACTCTAGAAACACTGAAGCTTTCTTT. The whole variable domain, remainder taken from reference TRBV7-9 and TRBJ1-1, is DTGVSQNPRHKITKRGQNVTFRCDPISEHNRLYWYRQTLGQGPEFLTYFQNEAQLEKSRLLSDRFSAERPKGSFSTLEIQRTEQGDSAMYLCASSHSRNTEAFFGQGTRLTVV.

The genes are TRBV7-3 and TRBJ1-1, with D perhaps matching TRBD1 (6 bases). This CDR3 is 13 amino acids long. The V and J ends lost 0 bases and 7 bases respectively, with 9 bases between them. In germline, CDR1 is SGHTA, CDR2 FQGTGA. In DNA, the CDR3 is TGTGCCAGCAGCTTAACCTCGGACAGTGAAGCTTTCTTT. It specifies CASSLTSDSEAFF.

The V and J genes are TRBV7-2 and TRBJ2-7, with D perhaps TRBD2 (5 bases). This CDR3 is 13 amino acids long. Trimming pared 6 bases from V and 7 bases from J, leaving 16 bases between. CDR1 SGHTA and CDR2 FQGNSA come from the germline V gene. The CDR3: CASSLGVSDEQYF. The CDR3 DNA sequence: TGTGCCAGCAGTCTGGGAGTGTCGGATGAGCAGTACTTC.

This chain connects TRBV6-1 to TRBJ1-2; 8 bases agree with TRBD1. The CDR3 is made up of 13 amino acids. The germline CDR1 and CDR2 sequences are MNHNS and SASEGT. The V gene end was trimmed by 8 bases and the J gene end by 10 bases; junction bases not matched to a gene: 12. DNA of the CDR3: TGTGCCAGCCCGGACAGGGCTGGGGTAATCTACACCTTC. It specifies CASPDRAGVIYTF.

The chain has TRBV29-1 and TRBJ2-4; TRBD1 agrees at 8 bases. The CDR3 contains 14 residues. Germline values: CDR1 SQVTM, CDR2 ANQGSEA. Trimming cost V 1 base and J 9 bases; bases outside gene matches: 8. The CDR3 sequence is CSVEGRQGKGIQYF. DNA of the CDR3: TGCAGCGTTGAAGGCAGACAGGGGAAGGGCATTCAGTACTTC.

V and J are TRBV2 and TRBJ1-2; no clear D gene. V shed 2 bases and J shed 8 bases, with 9 bases lying between them. Per germline, CDR1 SNHLY and CDR2 FYNNEI. CDR3 size: 12 residues. As DNA, the CDR3 is TGTGCCAGCAGTGAACCCTTATTAGGCTACACCTTC. This sequence encodes CASSEPLLGYTF.

The chain uses TRBV9 and TRBJ1-2, with unresolved D. V gave up 7 bases and J gave up 3 bases, with 16 bases separating them. Germline assignment: CDR1 SGDLS and CDR2 YYNGEE. This CDR3 has 14 amino acids. DNA for the CDR3: TGTGCCAGCCAAGCGGGGAATTCCCACTATGGCTACACCTTC. It encodes CASQAGNSHYGYTF.

The chain couples TRBV9 to TRBJ2-1; 11 positions agree with TRBD2. Germline CDR1 and CDR2: SGDLS and YYNGEE. CDR3 length: 15 residues. The trim removed 4 bases at V and 2 bases at J, leaving 2 bases unmatched. CDR3 sequence (DNA): TGTGCCAGCAGCATAGCGGGGGGGCCCTACAATGAGCAGTTCTTC. Its translation: CASSIAGGPYNEQFF.

The chain combines TRBV9 with TRBJ2-3, with 10 bases matching TRBD1. The CDR3 has 15 amino acids. V lost 4 bases, J lost 9 bases, and 11 bases stayed unmatched. Per the germline V gene, CDR1 is SGDLS and CDR2 is YYNGEE. The CDR3 sequence is CASSSTPWTGGTQYF. The CDR3 nucleotides are TGTGCCAGCAGCTCCACTCCTTGGACAGGGGGGACGCAGTATTTT.

The rearrangement uses TRBV30 and TRBJ2-5, with D perhaps TRBD2 (5 bases). The CDR3 totals 15 residues. Germline V gives CDR1 GTSNPN, CDR2 SVGIG (reference sequence). V dropped 3 bases and J dropped 3 bases, with 17 bases sitting between them. CDR3 residues: CAWSLGPGAEETQYF. The CDR3, as DNA: TGTGCCTGGAGCCTCGGTCCAGGAGCGGAAGAGACCCAGTACTTC.

Only a few counts were recorded for this clone. The chain couples TRBV7-9 to TRBJ2-7; D unresolved. The CDR3 length is 11 residues. Trimming pared 4 bases from V and 7 bases from J, leaving 8 bases between. The V gene's germline CDR1 is SEHNR and CDR2 FQNEAQ (reference sequence). The CDR3 sequence: CASSSSVEQYF. CDR3 nucleotides: TGTGCCAGCAGCTCATCAGTGGAGCAGTACTTC. The full variable domain, in which reference TRBV7-9 and TRBJ2-7 provide the parts outside the CDR3, is DTGVSQNPRHKITKRGQNVTFRCDPISEHNRLYWYRQTLGQGPEFLTYFQNEAQLEKSRLLSDRFSAERPKGSFSTLEIQRTEQGDSAMYLCASSSSVEQYFGPGTRLTVT.

The V call is TRBV23-1, the J call TRBJ1-5; no clear D. TRBV23-1 is identified as an open reading frame with a role that is uncertain. Trimming took off 2 bases at V and 4 bases at J, with 9 bases between the two ends. The CDR3 sequence is 14 residues long. The chain's CDR3 is CASSQLRGNQPQHF. CDR3 nucleotides: TGCGCCAGCAGTCAACTCCGGGGTAATCAGCCCCAGCATTTT.

This clone showed up many times. The chain carries TRBV4-1 and TRBJ2-1; the match to TRBD2 covers 7 bases. The CDR3 covers 16 residues. The ends lost 4 bases at V and 8 bases at J; junction bases unmatched: 14. The germline CDR1 and CDR2 sequences are MGHRA and YSYEKL. The CDR3 DNA reads as TGCGCCAGCAGCCCTTCGAGCGGACTAGGGAGGGATGAGCAGTTCTTC. Translation gives CASSPSSGLGRDEQFF.

The genes are TRBV5-1 and TRBJ2-5; 7 bases line up with TRBD2. The CDR3 loop spans 16 amino acids. Germline CDR1 reads SGHRS; CDR2 reads YFSETQ. After removal of 4 bases from V and 4 bases from J, the junction contained 13 bases not matched to a gene. CDR3 bases: TGCGCCAGCAGCCTGTGGGATAGCGGGCAGGGAGAGACCCAGTACTTC. The encoded protein is CASSLWDSGQGETQYF.

This chain links TRBV5-1 with TRBJ1-6; D is unresolved. This CDR3 region has 18 residues. The germline CDR1 and CDR2 sequences are SGHRS and YFSETQ. The ends were cut back, 0 bases at V and 0 bases at J, with 13 bases in the middle. The CDR3 region is CASSLAMDSSSYNSPLHF. The CDR3 region has the DNA TGCGCCAGCAGCTTGGCCATGGACTCCAGCTCCTATAATTCACCCCTCCACTTT.

The chain couples TRBV10-2 to TRBJ2-1; 10 bases agree with TRBD2. Trimming took 7 bases from V and 4 from J; bases not matched to a gene: 7. Germline CDR1 is WSHSY and CDR2 is SAAADI. The CDR3 loop spans 15 amino acids. In DNA form, the CDR3 reads TGCGCCAGCACTCCAGCGGGAGGGGATTACAATGAGCAGTTCTTC. Protein sequence: CASTPAGGDYNEQFF.

This rearrangement joins TRBV10-3 to TRBJ1-2; the match to TRBD1 covers 12 bases. The CDR3 is 16 amino acids. Germline trimming cut 2 bases from V and 6 bases from J; bases unmatched to any gene: 7. Germline V gene lookup returns CDR1 ENHRY and CDR2 SYGVKD. Written as DNA, the CDR3 is TGTGCCATCAGTGAGGGGGACAGGGGGCGCATGGATGGCTACACCTTC. It yields the protein CAISEGDRGRMDGYTF.

This clone is a singleton in its sample. The V call is TRBV9, the J call TRBJ2-3, with a possible D match to TRBD2 (6 bases). CDR1 and CDR2 (germline): SGDLS, YYNGEE. The CDR3 loop spans 17 amino acids. Trimming cost V 3 bases and J 2 bases, with 19 bases left between them. The CDR3 protein is CASSARGPSANTDTQYF. The CDR3 nucleotides are TGTGCCAGCAGCGCCCGGGGTCCTAGCGCAAACACAGATACGCAGTATTTT.

The V and J genes are TRBV18 and TRBJ2-2, with D perhaps TRBD2 (6 bases). This CDR3 has 15 amino acids. CDR1 is KGHSH, CDR2 LQKENI, per germline. V was trimmed by 1 base and J by 1 base, leaving 7 bases between them. The CDR3 nucleotides read TGTGCCAGCTCACCACAGCGGGTGAACACCGGGGAGCTGTTTTTT. Its translation is CASSPQRVNTGELFF.

CDR3 DNA: TGTGCCAGAAGCTACTCCGGGACTAGCGCCTACAATGAGCAGTTCTTC. This translates into CARSYSGTSAYNEQFF. This chain connects TRBV5-3 to TRBJ2-1; 10 bases are a match to TRBD2. TRBV5-3 is an ORF, and what it does is uncertain. This CDR3 spans 16 amino acids. J was trimmed by 2 bases and V by 3 bases; bases with no gene match: 5.

The gene calls are TRBV5-8 and TRBJ2-7; maybe TRBD1 (6 bases). Germline CDR1 is SGHTS and CDR2 is YDEGEE. V was shortened by 5 bases and J by 6 bases, with 18 bases between the two germline ends. The CDR3 totals 14 residues. Here the CDR3 reads CASRLTGKAAEQYF. The CDR3 bases are TGTGCCAGCAGGCTTACAGGGAAAGCGGCCGAGCAGTACTTC.